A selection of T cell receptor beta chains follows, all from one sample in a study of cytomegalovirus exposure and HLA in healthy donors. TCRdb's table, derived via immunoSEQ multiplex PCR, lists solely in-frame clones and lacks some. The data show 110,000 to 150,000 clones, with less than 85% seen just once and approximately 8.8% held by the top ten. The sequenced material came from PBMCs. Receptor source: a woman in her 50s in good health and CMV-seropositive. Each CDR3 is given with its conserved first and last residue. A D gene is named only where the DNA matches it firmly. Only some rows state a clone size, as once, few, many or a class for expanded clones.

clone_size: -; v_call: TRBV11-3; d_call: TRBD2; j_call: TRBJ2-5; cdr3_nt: TGTGCCAGCAGCTCGTCCCCTCCAGCGGGGGGACAAGAGACCCAGTACTTC; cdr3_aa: CASSSSPPAGGQETQYF
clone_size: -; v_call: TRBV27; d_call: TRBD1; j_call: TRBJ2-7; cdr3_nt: TGTGCCAGCAGTGCTCTCCGCGACAGGGGGAACGAGCAGTACTTC; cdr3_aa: CASSALRDRGNEQYF
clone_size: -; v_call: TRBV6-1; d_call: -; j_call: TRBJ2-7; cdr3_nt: TGTGCCAGCAGGCTCCCATGGGGGGGCCCCGGCGAGCAGTACTTC; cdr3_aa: CASRLPWGGPGEQYF
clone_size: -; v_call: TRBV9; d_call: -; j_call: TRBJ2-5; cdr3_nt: TGTGCCAGCAGCGTACTGAGCGGGTGGGAGACCCAGTACTTC; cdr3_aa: CASSVLSGWETQYF
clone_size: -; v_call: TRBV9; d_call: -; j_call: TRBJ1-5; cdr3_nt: TGTGCCAGCAGCCCCGGACTTAACTCCAATCAGCCCCAGCATTTT; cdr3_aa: CASSPGLNSNQPQHF
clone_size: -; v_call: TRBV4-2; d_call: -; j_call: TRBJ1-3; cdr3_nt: TGTGCCAGCAGCCAAGGGGGGGGACGTGATGGAAACACCATATATTTT; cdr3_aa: CASSQGGGRDGNTIYF
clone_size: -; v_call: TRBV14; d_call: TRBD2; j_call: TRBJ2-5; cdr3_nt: TGTGCCAGCAGCCTACGGACTAGCCTCCCCAATCAAGAGACCCAGTACTTC; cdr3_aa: CASSLRTSLPNQETQYF
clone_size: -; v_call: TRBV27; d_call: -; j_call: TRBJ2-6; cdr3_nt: TGTGCCAGCAGTTTATCAGCACAAGGGAGTGGGGTGCTCGGAACTCGGGTCCTGACTTTC; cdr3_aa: CASSLSAQGSGVLGTRVLTF
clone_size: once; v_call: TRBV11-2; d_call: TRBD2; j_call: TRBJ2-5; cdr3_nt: TGTGCCAGCAGCTTATCTAGCGGGGGGTTCCAAGAGACCCAGTACTTC; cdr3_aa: CASSLSSGGFQETQYF
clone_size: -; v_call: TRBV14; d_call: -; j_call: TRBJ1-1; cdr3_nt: TGTGCCAGCAGCCAAGACATAGCCTACACTGAAGCTTTCTTT; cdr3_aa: CASSQDIAYTEAFF
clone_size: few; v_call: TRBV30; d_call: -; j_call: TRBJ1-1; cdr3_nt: TGTGCCTCCCTCCGGTCTCGGTACACTGAAGCTTTCTTT; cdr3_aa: CASLRSRYTEAFF
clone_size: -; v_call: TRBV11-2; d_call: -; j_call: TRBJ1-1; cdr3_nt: TGTGCCAGCAGCATAGGCTGGGGGGAGATAAAAACTGAAGCTTTCTTT; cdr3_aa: CASSIGWGEIKTEAFF
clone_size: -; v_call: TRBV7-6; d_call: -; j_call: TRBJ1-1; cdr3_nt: TGTGCCAGCAGCGCCCCGGGGGAGGGCGCTGAAGCTTTCTTT; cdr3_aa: CASSAPGEGAEAFF
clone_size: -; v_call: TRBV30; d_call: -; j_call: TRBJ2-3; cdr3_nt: TGTGCCTGGACCCACTTGGATACGCAGTATTTT; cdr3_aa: CAWTHLDTQYF
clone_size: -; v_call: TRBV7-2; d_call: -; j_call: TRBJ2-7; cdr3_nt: TGTGCCAGCAGCCGCGCTCAGGGCTACGAGCAGTACTTC; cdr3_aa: CASSRAQGYEQYF
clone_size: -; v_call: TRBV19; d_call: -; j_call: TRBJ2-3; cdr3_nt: TGTGCCAGTAGTGCGGAGTACACAGATACGCAGTATTTT; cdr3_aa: CASSAEYTDTQYF
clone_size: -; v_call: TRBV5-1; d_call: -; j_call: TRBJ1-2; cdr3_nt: TGCGCCAGCACCCAGGGTTCTGGTGTAAATGGCTACACCTTC; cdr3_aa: CASTQGSGVNGYTF
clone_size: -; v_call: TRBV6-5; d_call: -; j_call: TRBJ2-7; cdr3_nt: TGTGCCAGCACCCCCCGGAAGGGGGTACGGTGGGAGCAGTACTTC; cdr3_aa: CASTPRKGVRWEQYF
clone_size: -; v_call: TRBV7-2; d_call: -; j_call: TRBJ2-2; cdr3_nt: TGTGCCAGCAGCTTAGGCCTAGACGGGGAGCTGTTTTTT; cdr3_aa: CASSLGLDGELFF
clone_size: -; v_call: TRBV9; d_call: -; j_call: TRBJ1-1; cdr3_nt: TGTGCCAGCGGGAGTTCGACAGGCGAAGCTTTCTTT; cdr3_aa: CASGSSTGEAFF
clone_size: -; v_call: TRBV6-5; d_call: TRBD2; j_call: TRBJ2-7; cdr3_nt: TGTGCCAGCAAGCGGGGTACTACCAACTACGAGCAGTACTTC; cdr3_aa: CASKRGTTNYEQYF
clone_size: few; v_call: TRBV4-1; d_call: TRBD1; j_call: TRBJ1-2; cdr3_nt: TGCGCCAGCAGCCAAGGGACAGGGGAAGGATGGACGACCCTCTACTATGGCTACACCTTC; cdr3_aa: CASSQGTGEGWTTLYYGYTF
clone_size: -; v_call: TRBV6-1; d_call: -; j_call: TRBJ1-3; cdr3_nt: TGTGCCAGCAGTTTGGGCGGGAGCTCTGGAAACACCATATATTTT; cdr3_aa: CASSLGGSSGNTIYF
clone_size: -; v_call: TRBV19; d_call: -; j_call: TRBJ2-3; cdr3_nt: TGTGCCAGTAGTATCCCCGGTGATACGCAGTATTTT; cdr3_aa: CASSIPGDTQYF
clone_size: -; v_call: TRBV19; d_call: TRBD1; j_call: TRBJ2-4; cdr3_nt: TGTGCCAGTAGTTCAACAGGGGGAGTAGCCAAAAACATTCAGTACTTC; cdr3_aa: CASSSTGGVAKNIQYF
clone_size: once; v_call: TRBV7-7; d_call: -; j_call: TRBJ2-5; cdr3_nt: TGTGCTAGCAGCTTAGGAATCCGGGAGACCCAGTACTTC; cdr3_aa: CASSLGIRETQYF
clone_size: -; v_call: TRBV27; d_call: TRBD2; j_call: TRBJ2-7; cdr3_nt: TGTGCCAGCAAACCCCGGGGACTAGATACCCACGAGCAGTACTTC; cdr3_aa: CASKPRGLDTHEQYF
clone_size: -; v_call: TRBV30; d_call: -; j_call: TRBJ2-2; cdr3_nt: TGTGCCTGGAGTGTAATGGGGCTCGGGGAGCTGTTTTTT; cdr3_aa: CAWSVMGLGELFF
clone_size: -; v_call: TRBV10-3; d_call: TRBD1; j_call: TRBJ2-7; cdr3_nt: TGTGCCATCAGTGAGACAACAGGGGGCTTCTACGAGCAGTACTTC; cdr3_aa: CAISETTGGFYEQYF
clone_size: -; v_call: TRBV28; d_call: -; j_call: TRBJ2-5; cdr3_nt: TGTGCCAGCAGTTTAAATCCCGGGGAAGAGACCCAGTACTTC; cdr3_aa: CASSLNPGEETQYF
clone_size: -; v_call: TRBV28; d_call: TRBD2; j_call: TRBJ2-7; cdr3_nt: TGTGCCAGCAGAGCTAGCGGGGGACGGCTTATATGGCAGTACTTC; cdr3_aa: CASRASGGRLIWQYF
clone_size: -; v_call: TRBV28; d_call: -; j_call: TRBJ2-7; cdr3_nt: TGTGCCAGCAGTTTCGACGAGCAGTACTTC; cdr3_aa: CASSFDEQYF
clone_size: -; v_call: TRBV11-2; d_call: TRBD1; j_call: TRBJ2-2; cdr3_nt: TGTGCCAGCAGCTGGACAGGGTTGGCCACCGGGGAGCTGTTTTTT; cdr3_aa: CASSWTGLATGELFF
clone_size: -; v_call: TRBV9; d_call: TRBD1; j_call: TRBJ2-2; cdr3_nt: TGTGCCAGCAGCCCCCGACAGGGGGGGAACACCGGGGAGCTGTTTTTT; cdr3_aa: CASSPRQGGNTGELFF
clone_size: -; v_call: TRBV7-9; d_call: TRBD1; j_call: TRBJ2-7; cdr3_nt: TGTGCCAGCAGCCCCCCTTTTAGACAGGGAACCTACGAGCAGTACTTC; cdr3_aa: CASSPPFRQGTYEQYF
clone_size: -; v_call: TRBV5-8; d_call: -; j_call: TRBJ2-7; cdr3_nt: TGTGCCAGCAGCTCCCGCCAGGGTGGCGAGCAGTACTTC; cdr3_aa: CASSSRQGGEQYF
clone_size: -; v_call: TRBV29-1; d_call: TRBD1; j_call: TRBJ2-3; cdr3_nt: TGCAGCGTTGAATTTCCGGGGGGCGTCGGGACAGGGGCCGATACGCAGTATTTT; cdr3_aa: CSVEFPGGVGTGADTQYF
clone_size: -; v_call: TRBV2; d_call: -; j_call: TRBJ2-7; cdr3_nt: TGTGCCAGCAGAGAGAACAGGGATTCCTACGAGCAGTACTTC; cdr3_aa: CASRENRDSYEQYF
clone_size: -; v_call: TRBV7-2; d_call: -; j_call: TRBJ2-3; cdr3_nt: TGTGCCAGCAGCTTAGTCCAGACAGATACGCAGTATTTT; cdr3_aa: CASSLVQTDTQYF
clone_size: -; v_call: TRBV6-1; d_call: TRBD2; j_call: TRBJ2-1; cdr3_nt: TGTGCCAGCAGTGGCCTAGCGGCCTATGAGCAGTTCTTC; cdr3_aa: CASSGLAAYEQFF
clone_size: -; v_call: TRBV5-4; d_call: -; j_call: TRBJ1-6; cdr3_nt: TGTGCCAGCAGCTTCGAACGGGATAATTCACCCCTCCACTTT; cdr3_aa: CASSFERDNSPLHF
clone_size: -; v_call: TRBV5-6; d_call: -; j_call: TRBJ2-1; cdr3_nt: TGTGCCAGCAGCTTAGCAGGCGAGCAGTTCTTC; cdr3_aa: CASSLAGEQFF
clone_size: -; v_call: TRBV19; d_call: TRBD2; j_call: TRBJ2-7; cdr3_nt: TGTGCCAGTAGCCAGGGAGGGGTCTACGAGCAGTACTTC; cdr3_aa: CASSQGGVYEQYF
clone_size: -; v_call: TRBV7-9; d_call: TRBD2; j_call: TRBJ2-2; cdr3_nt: TGTGCCAGCAGCCTAGGACTAGCGGGGGGGCCCACCGGGGAGCTGTTTTTT; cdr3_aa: CASSLGLAGGPTGELFF
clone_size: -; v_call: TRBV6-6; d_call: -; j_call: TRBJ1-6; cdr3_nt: TGTGCCAGCAGTTACTCGAAAACAGACTATAATTCACCCCTCCACTTT; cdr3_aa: CASSYSKTDYNSPLHF
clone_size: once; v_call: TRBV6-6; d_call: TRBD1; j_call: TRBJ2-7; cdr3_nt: TGTGCCAGCACCGCGCCCGGGACAGGGACTTACGAGCAGTACTTC; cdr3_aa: CASTAPGTGTYEQYF